This T cell receptor (beta chain) is drawn from a study of T cell responses to AZD1222 COVID-19 vaccine. Study results and limitations: Most donors were white British and more were female, and clonal diversity was possibly underestimated. No day 14 peak samples; only post-peak repertoires were characterized. Unmutated variant regions reportedly attract nearly half of all spike-specific TCRs. Seropositive AZD1222 recipients at baseline numbered only 5 or 6.

Some clones are missing from TCRdb's copy, which holds only in-frame ones; the method was immunoSEQ multiplex PCR. The repertoire holds about 200,000 clones, with approximately 94% as singletons. Notes on this clone: Its antigen is not known.

The CDR3 has 12 residues. Trimming removed 6 bases at V and 4 bases at J, with 9 bases between. Germline V gives CDR1 MDHEN, CDR2 SYDVKM. The rearrangement uses TRBV28 and TRBJ1-2; D perhaps matches TRBD1 (5 bases). This specimen consisted of peripheral blood, obtained 28 days after the second dose of the MenACWY control vaccine. This receptor was obtained from an adult who received the MenACWY meningococcal vaccine as a control. CDR3 nucleotides: TGTGCCAGCAGGCCCGACAGCTATGGCTACACCTTC. This sequence encodes CASRPDSYGYTF.